This note documents a single T cell receptor beta chain sequence. Its target is unknown. There are 15 residues in the CDR3. The germline V gene encodes CDR1 LNHNV and CDR2 YYDKDF (reference sequence). The V end was cut by 6 bases, the J end by 3 bases, with 18 bases between. The entry originates in a study of post-analysis software for immune sequencing data. The wider study: Multiple sclerosis in the patients followed relapsing-remitting, secondary progressive and progressive-relapsing courses.

Carried by the TCR beta cDNA libraries were unique molecular identifiers. Once about 0.85 to 11 million T cells were used, approximately 470,000 cDNA molecules resulted. Each CDR3 protein is one row after TCRdb ran MiXCR on the PCR reads. This table has 600,000 to 700,000 distinct CDR3 sequences, around 60% appearing once. Study-wide results and caveats: Controls showed lower frequencies than patients for four to six TRBV segments, and TRBV5-6, TRBV5-1 and TRBV20-1 were among these. For normalized Chao1 diversity, multiple sclerosis patients scored significantly lower than controls did.

This sequence joins TRBV15 and TRBJ2-7; TRBD1 might be the D (5 bases). The receptor's source is a girl aged 2 to 10 with multiple sclerosis. Sequences were obtained from blood. CDR3 sequence (DNA): TGTGCCACCAGTGTGGAAAGGGGCTTTTTCTACGAGCAGTACTTC. It encodes CATSVERGFFYEQYF.